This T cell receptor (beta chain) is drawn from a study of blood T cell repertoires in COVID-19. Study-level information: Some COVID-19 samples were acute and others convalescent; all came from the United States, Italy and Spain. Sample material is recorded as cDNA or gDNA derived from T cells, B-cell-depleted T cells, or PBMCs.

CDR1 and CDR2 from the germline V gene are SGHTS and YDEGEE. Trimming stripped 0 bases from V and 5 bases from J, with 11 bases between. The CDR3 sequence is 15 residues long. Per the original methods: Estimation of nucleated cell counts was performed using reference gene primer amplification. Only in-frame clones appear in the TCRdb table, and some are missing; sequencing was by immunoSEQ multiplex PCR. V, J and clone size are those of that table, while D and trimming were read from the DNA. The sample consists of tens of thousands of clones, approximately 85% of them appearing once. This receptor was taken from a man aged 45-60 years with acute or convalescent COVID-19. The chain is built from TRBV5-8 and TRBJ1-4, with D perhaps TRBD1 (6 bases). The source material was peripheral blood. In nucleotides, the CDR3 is TGTGCCAGCAGCTTGGGGGACACGGTGAATGAAAAACTGTTTTTT. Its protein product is CASSLGDTVNEKLFF.